The table lists the clone carrying this T cell receptor beta chain with a few counts. Antigen unknown. The sample is drawn from a study of post-analysis software for immune sequencing data. On the study more broadly: Relapsing-remitting, secondary progressive and progressive-relapsing multiple sclerosis were all included among the disease courses.

Study-wide points: Same-batch preparations were strongly co-clustered by F measure. Multiple sclerosis patients had significantly lower normalized Chao1 diversity than controls.

Included in the TCR beta cDNA libraries were unique molecular identifiers. TCRdb fed the PCR reads into MiXCR, producing one record per CDR3 protein. Of about half a million distinct CDR3 sequences in the sample, 30% to 40% were seen once. The receptor's source is a girl between 2 and 17 years old with multiple sclerosis. Sequenced sample: blood.

The CDR3 loop is CASSQVQGGRYEQYF. The CDR3 nucleotides are TGCGCCAGCAGCCAAGTGCAGGGGGGGCGTTACGAGCAGTACTTC. The chain couples TRBV4-1 to TRBJ2-7; tentatively, D is TRBD1 or TRBD2 (7 bases each). This CDR3 region has 15 residues. CDR1 and CDR2 (germline): MGHRA, YSYEKL. The V end lost 1 base, the J end lost 4 bases, and 14 bases lay between the germline ends.